Shown below are 18 T cell receptor beta chains from a single sample sequenced in a study of blood T cell repertoires in COVID-19. The assay was immunoSEQ multiplex PCR, and TCRdb's table has in-frame clones only and misses some. The repertoire holds fewer than 200,000 clones, with over 75% as singletons. Specimen: peripheral blood. These receptor sequences come from a woman between 70 and 85 years old with acute or convalescent COVID-19.

The chain couples TRBV6-6 to TRBJ2-1; 14 bases map to TRBD2. This CDR3 is 16 amino acids long. Per the germline V gene, CDR1 is MNHNY and CDR2 is SVGAGI (reference sequence). V dropped 8 bases and J dropped 3; count of bases not matched to a gene: 6. DNA for the CDR3: TGTGCCAGCCGTCGACTAGCGGGAGGGATCTACAATGAGCAGTTCTTC. Its protein product is CASRRLAGGIYNEQFF.

The chain has TRBV6-5 and TRBJ1-2, with D perhaps matching TRBD1 (5 bases). Per germline, CDR1 MNHEY and CDR2 SVGAGI. With 0 bases removed from V and 3 bases from J, the gap between germline ends came to 11 bases. CDR3 length: 15 residues. The CDR3 nucleotides are TGTGCCAGCAGTTACTCGGGGCGCAAGGACTATGGCTACACCTTC. It yields the protein CASSYSGRKDYGYTF.

The sample holds a few counts of this clone. The rearrangement joins TRBV10-2 to TRBJ1-5; D gene unclear. Germline V gives CDR1 WSHSY, CDR2 SAAADI. The ends were cut back, 6 bases at V and 2 bases at J, with 8 bases in the middle. The CDR3 has 13 amino acids. The CDR3 loop reads CASSHGGNQPQHF. In DNA form, the CDR3 reads TGCGCCAGCAGCCATGGAGGCAATCAGCCCCAGCATTTT.

The rearrangement links TRBV7-3 to TRBJ1-2, with TRBD1 identical over 11 bases. Germline V gene lookup returns CDR1 SGHTA and CDR2 FQGTGA. This CDR3 spans 19 amino acids. The V gene end was trimmed by 5 bases and the J gene end by 9 bases; junction bases not matched to a gene: 23. The CDR3 bases are TGTGCCAGCAGCATTTACCCGGGACAGGGGGTTAGGAGTGGCCTTCGCTACACCTTC. Amino acid sequence: CASSIYPGQGVRSGLRYTF.

The chain recombines TRBV7-8 with TRBJ1-3; TRBD1 might be the D (5 bases). Germline values: CDR1 SGHVS, CDR2 FQNEAQ. Trimming stripped 1 base from V and 2 bases from J, with 9 bases between. The CDR3 contains 15 residues. CDR3: CASSLVSGTGNTIYF. The CDR3 DNA sequence: TGTGCCAGCAGCTTAGTTTCAGGGACTGGAAACACCATATATTTT.

This clone appeared a few times. The chain recombines TRBV9 with TRBJ1-1; possible D gene TRBD1, 6 bases. Germline V gene data show CDR1 as SGDLS and CDR2 as YYNGEE. Trimming shortened V by 4 bases and J by 1 base, and 14 bases separated the two germline ends. This CDR3 region has 15 residues. CDR3 residues: CASSNRETSNTEAFF. The CDR3, as DNA: TGTGCCAGCAGCAACAGGGAGACATCGAACACTGAAGCTTTCTTT.

The chain combines TRBV3-1 (or the pseudogene TRBV3-2) with TRBJ2-2; TRBD2 agrees at 9 bases. The V gene's germline CDR1 is LGHDT and CDR2 YNNKEL (reference sequence). J was trimmed by 6 bases and V by 4 bases; bases with no gene match: 9. The CDR3 has 16 residues. CDR3 nucleotides: TGTGCCAGCAGCCGGTGGTTAGCGGGAGTCCCCGGGGAGCTGTTTTTT. This encodes CASSRWLAGVPGELFF.

CDR3 sequence: CASSDLGASGRPNEQFF. As DNA, the CDR3 is TGTGCCAGCAGTGACCTCGGCGCTAGCGGGAGGCCTAATGAGCAGTTCTTC. V usage is TRBV6-4 and J usage is TRBJ2-1; TRBD2 aligns across 11 bases. The junction had 10 bases not matched to a gene; V was cut back by 2 bases and J by 7 bases. This CDR3 has 17 residues. CDR1 is MRHNA and CDR2 is SNTAGT in the germline V gene.

This clone was seen just once. The rearrangement links TRBV15 to TRBJ2-3; the match to TRBD2 covers 9 bases. V dropped 5 bases and J dropped 10; count of bases not matched to a gene: 13. The CDR3 consists of 15 residues. CDR1 is LNHNV, CDR2 YYDKDF, per germline (reference sequence). The CDR3 nucleotides are TGTGCCACCAGCCCCCCGCGCGGCGGGAGGGGGTCGCAGTATTTT. Its protein product is CATSPPRGGRGSQYF.

The chain recombines TRBV28 with TRBJ1-5; 10 positions match TRBD1. With V trimmed by 4 bases and J by 8 bases, 5 bases remained unmatched. The CDR3 loop spans 14 amino acids. CDR1 and CDR2 (germline): MDHEN, SYDVKM. The CDR3 reads CASSYGTGEKPQHF. CDR3 sequence (DNA): TGTGCCAGCAGTTACGGGACAGGGGAAAAGCCCCAGCATTTT.

The V and J genes are TRBV6-5 and TRBJ1-4; D is ambiguous. This CDR3 spans 12 amino acids. The germline CDR1 and CDR2 sequences are MNHEY and SVGAGI. V was trimmed by 8 bases and J by 5 bases, leaving 9 bases between them. The CDR3 coding sequence is TGTGCCAGCCGTATCAGGAATGAAAAACTGTTTTTT. It codes for CASRIRNEKLFF.

The chain employs TRBV6-5 and TRBJ1-1, with a weak D call TRBD1 (6 bases). Germline V gene lookup returns CDR1 MNHEY and CDR2 SVGAGI. This CDR3 has 14 amino acids. With 4 bases removed from V and 1 base from J, the gap between germline ends came to 10 bases. The CDR3 region has the DNA TGTGCCAGCAGTTTGACGGACAGGAACACTGAAGCTTTCTTT. This translates into CASSLTDRNTEAFF.

The chain links TRBV21-1 to TRBJ2-7; TRBD2, the D gene given by the table, was not confirmed from the DNA. TRBV21-1 is classified as a pseudogene. The CDR3 is made up of 14 amino acids. CDR3 nucleotide sequence: TGTGCCAGGGCCCACTACCGCAGAACCTACGAGCAGTACTTC. Amino acids: CARAHYRRTYEQYF.

The chain couples TRBV10-2 to TRBJ2-7, with a weak D call TRBD1 (5 bases). The germline V gene has CDR1 WSHSY and CDR2 SAAADI. The CDR3 length is 12 residues. The V end lost 5 bases, the J end lost 4 bases, and 9 bases lay between the germline ends. CDR3 nucleotide sequence: TGCGCCAGCAGTAGGGGTTTATACGAGCAGTACTTC. Encoded protein: CASSRGLYEQYF.

The V call is TRBV7-2, the J call TRBJ2-1; D might be TRBD2 (6 bases). This CDR3 spans 15 amino acids. CDR1 is SGHTA, CDR2 FQGNSA, per germline. Trimming removed 5 bases from V and 5 bases from J, with 16 bases in between. CDR3 DNA: TGTGCCAGCAGCACGCAGTCGGGGGACCACAATGAGCAGTTCTTC. It encodes CASSTQSGDHNEQFF.

This sequence joins TRBV2 and TRBJ1-2; 10 nucleotides agree with TRBD1. This CDR3 region has 13 residues. CDR1 is SNHLY and CDR2 is FYNNEI in the germline V gene. Trimming at V came to 8 bases and at J to 3 bases, leaving 3 bases not matched to a gene. CDR3 amino acids: CASRDRGYYGYTF. The CDR3 DNA sequence: TGTGCCAGCCGGGACAGGGGTTACTATGGCTACACCTTC.

J is TRBJ1-6 and V is TRBV6-1; tentatively, D is TRBD1 (5 bases). V shed 2 bases and J shed 7 bases, with 12 bases lying between them. CDR3 length: 15 residues. Per germline, CDR1 MNHNS and CDR2 SASEGT. CDR3 residues: CASSELAGPNSPLHF. CDR3 in DNA: TGTGCCAGCAGTGAACTCGCGGGGCCAAATTCACCCCTCCACTTT.

This clone was observed a single time. The genes are TRBV20-1 and TRBJ1-6; 7 bases line up with TRBD1. The germline CDR1 and CDR2 sequences are DFQATT and SNEGSKA (reference sequence). CDR3 length: 16 amino acids. V lost 3 bases and J lost 7; bases outside the gene matches: 12. CDR3 DNA sequence: TGCAGTGCTAGTTACGAATCAGGGGGAACCAATTCACCCCTCCACTTT. It specifies CSASYESGGTNSPLHF.